Each of the 21 T cell receptor beta chains below was sequenced from the same sample in a study of CD8+CD57+ T cells in acquired aplastic anemia. Both TCR beta VDJ combination and CDR3 sequence profiling were carried out. Genomic DNA was the template for this profiling. MiXCR was run by TCRdb on the reads, yielding one entry per CDR3 protein. The profile shows 300,000 or so distinct CDR3 sequences, approximately 57% of them singletons. The source material was sorted CD4+, CD8+, or CD8+CD57+ T cells (not recorded which) from PBMCs. Every receptor here comes from a human donor with severe aplastic anemia or a healthy control (not recorded which).

This clonotype was seen many times. The chain employs TRBV4-1 and TRBJ1-5; D is perhaps TRBD1 (6 bases). This CDR3 comprises 20 residues. Germline CDR1 and CDR2: MGHRA and YSYEKL. V shed 1 base and J shed 5 bases, with 27 bases lying between them. In nucleotides, the CDR3 is TGCGCCAGCAGCCAAGTAAATTGGGACACACGGAACAACGGTTATCAGCCCCAGCATTTT. This sequence encodes CASSQVNWDTRNNGYQPQHF.

This clonotype has a count of ten or more. The chain links TRBV5-8 to TRBJ2-5, with D possibly called TRBD1 or TRBD2 (5 bases each). Germline V CDR1 and CDR2: SGHTS, YDEGEE. V gave up 4 bases and J gave up 4 bases, with 17 bases separating them. This CDR3 comprises 15 residues. The CDR3 loop is CASSQGSGRGETQYF. Here the CDR3 DNA reads TGTGCCAGCAGCCAAGGATCGGGGCGAGGAGAGACCCAGTACTTC.

The table lists this clonotype with a few counts. This chain connects TRBV7-3 to TRBJ1-1; 10 bases align to TRBD1. The CDR3 runs to 15 residues. Trimming removed 2 bases from V and 1 base from J; junction bases left unmatched: 1. The germline V gene encodes CDR1 SGHTA and CDR2 FQGTGA. This CDR3 is CASSLRQGANTEAFF. As DNA, the CDR3 is TGTGCCAGCAGCTTACGACAGGGGGCGAACACTGAAGCTTTCTTT.

The sample holds many counts of this clonotype. This chain connects TRBV12-3 or TRBV12-4 to TRBJ2-1; 13 bases are shared with TRBD2. The trim removed 6 bases at V and 12 bases at J, leaving 11 bases unmatched. The CDR3 runs to 15 residues. The CDR3 DNA reads as TGTGCCAGCAGATACGGGACTAGCGGGGACCTAGGGCAGTTCTTC. Translated: CASRYGTSGDLGQFF.

This clonotype was observed at least ten times. V and J are TRBV12-5 and TRBJ2-5; D not resolved. Germline assignment: CDR1 LGHNT and CDR2 FRNRAP. The CDR3 runs to 11 residues. Between the trimmed V and J ends, which lost 5 bases and 3 bases, there was a span of 4 bases. This CDR3 reads CASGGEETQYF. DNA of the CDR3: TGTGCTAGTGGTGGGGAAGAGACCCAGTACTTC.

The chain recombines TRBV7-3 with TRBJ2-1, with D unresolved. Germline assignment: CDR1 SGHTA and CDR2 FQGTGA. This CDR3 contains 14 residues. V was trimmed by 6 bases and J by 5 bases, leaving 14 bases between them. The CDR3 loop is CASSEFQSHNEQFF. The CDR3 bases are TGTGCCAGCAGTGAATTCCAGTCTCACAATGAGCAGTTCTTC.

The chain employs TRBV11-2 and TRBJ2-7; 12 bases line up with TRBD2. J lost 0 bases, V lost 5 bases, and 2 bases had no gene match. CDR1 and CDR2 from the germline V gene are SGHAT and FQNNGV. The CDR3 runs to 15 residues. Written as DNA, the CDR3 is TGTGCCAGCAGCCCACTAGCGGGGGGCTCCTACGAGCAGTACTTC. It encodes CASSPLAGGSYEQYF.

The V gene is TRBV10-2, the J gene TRBJ2-5, with D possibly called TRBD1 or TRBD2 (5 bases each). The CDR3 consists of 14 residues. Trimming stripped 3 bases from V and 5 bases from J, with 13 bases between. CDR1 is WSHSY and CDR2 is SAAADI in the germline V gene. CDR3 residues: CASSDPLWGETQYF. CDR3 DNA sequence: TGCGCCAGCAGTGACCCACTCTGGGGGGAGACCCAGTACTTC.

This clonotype has more than one count but fewer than ten. Here the CDR3 reads CASSEYRVGETQYF. CDR3 DNA sequence: TGTGCCAGCAGTGAATACAGGGTCGGGGAGACCCAGTACTTC. The chain combines TRBV25-1 with TRBJ2-5; the D gene is possibly TRBD1 (5 bases). The CDR3 loop spans 14 amino acids. The germline V gene encodes CDR1 MGHDK and CDR2 SYGVNS. Trimming cost V 0 bases and J 5 bases, with 10 bases left between them.

This clonotype was found many times. The chain employs TRBV5-1 and TRBJ1-4; a weak D match, TRBD1 (5 bases). Trimming took 2 bases from V and 8 from J, leaving 16 bases between them. CDR1 is SGHRS, CDR2 YFSETQ, per germline. This CDR3 comprises 15 residues. As DNA, the CDR3 is TGCGCCAGCAGCTTCGAGCAGGGCCAACGAGAAAAACTGTTTTTT. Translation gives CASSFEQGQREKLFF.

The chain recombines TRBV6-5 with TRBJ1-6; D not resolved. Trimming pared 1 base from V and 6 bases from J, leaving 13 bases between. The germline V gene encodes CDR1 MNHEY and CDR2 SVGAGI. The CDR3 totals 16 residues. CDR3 nucleotide sequence: TGTGCCAGCAGTTACTTTCCGGGCTCCGCTAATTCACCCCTCCACTTT. Amino acids: CASSYFPGSANSPLHF.

This rearrangement joins TRBV5-6 to TRBJ2-3, with D perhaps TRBD1 (6 bases). Germline loops: CDR1 SGHDT, CDR2 YYEEEE. The germline V and J ends were trimmed by 6 bases and 2 bases, with 19 bases remaining between them. This CDR3 region has 16 residues. The CDR3 region has the DNA TGTGCCAGCACCCTCCGGATGGGGGCTCACACAGATACGCAGTATTTT. The encoded protein is CASTLRMGAHTDTQYF. Drawing the rest from reference TRBV5-6 and TRBJ2-3, the complete variable domain is DAGVTQSPTHLIKTRGQQVTLRCSPKSGHDTVSWYQQALGQGPQFIFQYYEEEERQRGNFPDRFSGHQFPNYSSELNVNALLLGDSALYLCASTLRMGAHTDTQYFGPGTRLTVL.

The CDR3 loop is CASSFGGASYEQYF. Here the CDR3 DNA reads TGTGCCAGCAGCTTCGGGGGCGCAAGTTACGAGCAGTACTTC. The rearrangement links TRBV7-2 to TRBJ2-7, with D perhaps assigned TRBD1 or TRBD2 (6 bases each). Trimming removed 3 bases from V and 4 bases from J, with 13 bases in between. Per germline, CDR1 SGHTA and CDR2 FQGNSA. This CDR3 region has 14 residues.

V gene TRBV7-2 combines with J gene TRBJ2-5; TRBD2 agrees at 13 bases. With 1 base clipped from V and 7 bases from J, the junction kept 9 bases outside the gene matches. The length of the CDR3 is 17 residues. Germline loops: CDR1 SGHTA, CDR2 FQGNSA. The CDR3 loop reads CASSLGRRLAGGRTQYF. CDR3 in DNA: TGTGCCAGCAGCTTAGGTCGTCGACTAGCGGGGGGTCGGACCCAGTACTTC. The variable domain in full, completed from reference TRBV7-2 and TRBJ2-5, reads GAGVSQSPSNKVTEKGKDVELRCDPISGHTALYWYRQSLGQGLEFLIYFQGNSAPDKSGLPSDRFSAERTGGSVSTLTIQRTQQEDSAVYLCASSLGRRLAGGRTQYFGPGTRLLVL.

This clonotype was counted many times. The J gene is TRBJ1-4, the V gene TRBV6-1, with D perhaps TRBD1 (5 bases). The CDR3 consists of 15 residues. Per the germline V gene, CDR1 is MNHNS and CDR2 is SASEGT. V lost 6 bases and J lost 8, with 19 bases in between. CDR3 sequence: CASRPRRDGREKLFF. CDR3 in DNA: TGTGCCAGCAGGCCCCGCAGGGATGGGAGAGAAAAACTGTTTTTT.

The chain has TRBV5-1 and TRBJ2-5; D is possibly TRBD2 (6 bases). The CDR3 spans 15 residues. V was clipped by 4 bases and J by 5 bases, with 18 bases between them. Germline CDR1 SGHRS, CDR2 YFSETQ. CDR3 nucleotides: TGCGCCAGCAGCGCCATGACTAGTTTAGCCGAGACCCAGTACTTC. Translating it yields CASSAMTSLAETQYF. Variable domain in full (rest from reference TRBV5-1 and TRBJ2-5): KAGVTQTPRYLIKTRGQQVTLSCSPISGHRSVSWYQQTPGQGLQFLFEYFSETQRNKGNFPGRFSGRQFSNSRSEMNVSTLELGDSALYLCASSAMTSLAETQYFGPGTRLLVL.

This clonotype was counted between two and nine times. This chain joins TRBV7-6 and TRBJ2-5; no definite D call. The germline V gene encodes CDR1 SGHVS and CDR2 FNYEAQ. Deletions cut 0 bases from V and 0 bases from J, with 2 bases between. CDR3 length equals 13 residues. CDR3 protein: CASSLAYQETQYF. CDR3 sequence (DNA): TGTGCCAGCAGCTTAGCGTACCAAGAGACCCAGTACTTC.

This chain links TRBV9 with TRBJ2-7; 9 bases are shared with TRBD1. This CDR3 contains 14 residues. Germline CDR1 is SGDLS and CDR2 is YYNGEE. V was clipped by 3 bases and J by 3 bases; unmatched bases: 4. This chain's CDR3 is CASSGTGGIYEQYF. The CDR3 region has the DNA TGTGCCAGCAGCGGAACAGGGGGCATCTACGAGCAGTACTTC.

Only a few counts were recorded for this clonotype. The chain is built from TRBV30 and TRBJ1-5; D is unresolved. V lost 3 bases and J lost 5, with 11 bases in between. This CDR3 comprises 13 residues. Germline V CDR1 and CDR2: GTSNPN, SVGIG (reference sequence). CDR3 region: CAWRANRDQPQHF. CDR3 nucleotides: TGTGCCTGGAGGGCGAACAGAGATCAGCCCCAGCATTTT.

This clonotype has just one count. V usage is TRBV20-1 and J usage is TRBJ1-5; D gene ambiguous. Germline V gene lookup returns CDR1 DFQATT and CDR2 SNEGSKA (reference sequence). V gave up 6 bases and J gave up 5 bases, with 26 bases separating them. CDR3 length equals 17 residues. CDR3 sequence (DNA): TGCAGTGCCCTTGGTGGGCTAGCGCGGACCGGGGATCAGCCCCAGCATTTT. This codes for CSALGGLARTGDQPQHF.

This clonotype turned up a few times. This chain joins TRBV6-2 or TRBV6-3 and TRBJ2-2, with 11 bases lining up with TRBD2. The CDR3 spans 18 residues. CDR1 is MNHEY and CDR2 is SVGEGT in the germline V gene. J lost 1 base, V lost 2 bases, and 6 bases had no gene match. The chain's CDR3 is CASSYGVGLAGNTGELFF. DNA for the CDR3: TGTGCCAGCAGTTACGGTGTCGGACTAGCGGGGAACACCGGGGAGCTGTTTTTT.